Below, one T cell receptor (beta chain) is given with its context. The junction departs from germline at one end; a sequencing error may be responsible. Samples came from patients with localized non-small cell lung adenocarcinoma. MiXCR, applied by TCRdb to the PCR reads, yields one record per CDR3 protein. Among over 15,000 distinct CDR3 sequences listed, more than 45% were seen once. The sample is drawn from a study of CD4 and CD8 cells across lung adenocarcinoma regions. This TCR was sampled from a male donor with lung adenocarcinoma. The CD4 and CD8 labels of this study may be unreliable. Sequencing was done on a sample of CD4+ T cells from the margin of a lung tumor.

The CDR3 sequence: CASSLKAKDTQYF. CDR3 nucleotide sequence: TGTGCCAGCAGTTTAAAAGCCAAAGATACTCAGTATTTC. The chain uses TRBV27 and TRBJ2-3; D call uncertain. The CDR3 length is 13 residues. Looked up from germline, CDR1 is MNHEY and CDR2 is SMNVEV (reference sequence).